Reported below is one T cell receptor beta chain. From germline, CDR1 is SGHTA and CDR2 FQGNSA. V was pared by 0 bases and J by 6 bases, with 8 bases between. The CDR3 consists of 14 residues. This specimen belongs to a study of blood T cell repertoires in COVID-19. TCRdb keeps only in-frame clones here, not all; method: immunoSEQ multiplex PCR. The table lists roughly 160,000 clones, roughly 84% of them singletons. Material: PBMCs or T cells enriched from blood (not recorded which). The clonotype was recovered from a woman between 50 and 59 years old who had recovered from COVID-19. This chain links TRBV7-2 with TRBJ2-2; D remains unclear. In DNA, the CDR3 is TGTGCCAGCAGCTTAGCGCTAGACCCCGGGGAGCTGTTTTTT. It is translated as CASSLALDPGELFF.